A selection of T cell receptor beta chains follows, all from one sample in a study of a mutant IDH1 vaccine in newly diagnosed glioma. Here immunoSEQ multiplex PCR was the method, and the copy in TCRdb shows in-frame clones only, minus some. The data contain about 31,000 clones, roughly 78% of them singletons. These receptors' targets are unknown. The source material was PBMCs, sampled from a glioma patient whose treatment included an IDH1 peptide vaccine. The receptors were gathered from a man aged 30 to 39 with glioma. CDR3s include the opening cysteine and the closing phenylalanine or tryptophan. The order of the fields is J gene, CDR3 length, clone size, V gene, D gene, CDR3 DNA, CDR3 protein. D genes are given only for firm matches. The size entry is marked missing in some rows and otherwise reads once, few, many or a size class.

>TRBJ1-2|12|.|TRBV5-1|.
TGCGCCAGCAGCCCCTCGAGAGACGGCTACACCTTC
CASSPSRDGYTF
>TRBJ1-1|13|few|TRBV6-1|.
TGTGCCAGCAGTGAACAGATCGGGGTTGAAGCTTTCTTT
CASSEQIGVEAFF
>TRBJ2-7|15|.|TRBV4-3|.
TGCGCCAGCAGCCAACAAACAGGGTACTCCTACGAGCAGTACTTC
CASSQQTGYSYEQYF
>TRBJ2-7|12|.|TRBV23-1|.
TGCGCCAGCAGTCAGGCGGCTAGGCGGACCCATTTC
CASSQAARRTHF
>TRBJ1-2|13|.|TRBV6-5|.
TGTGCCACTCGAATTGCCGGGTCCTATGGCTACACCTTC
CATRIAGSYGYTF
>TRBJ2-2|14|.|TRBV29-1|TRBD2
TGCAGCGTGCAGCGGGAGACGAACACCGGGGAGCTGTTTTTT
CSVQRETNTGELFF
>TRBJ2-2|16|.|TRBV5-1|TRBD1
TGCGCCAGCAGCGCCTTCGGGACAGGGAAAACCGGGGAGCTGTTTTTT
CASSAFGTGKTGELFF
>TRBJ1-2|14|.|TRBV28|TRBD1
TGTGCCAGCAGTACGACAGGGGGGAGCTATGGCTACACCTTC
CASSTTGGSYGYTF
>TRBJ2-7|13|.|TRBV9|TRBD1
TGTGCCAGCAGCTTGACAGGGTCCCACGAGCAGTACTTC
CASSLTGSHEQYF
>TRBJ1-2|13|few|TRBV29-1|.
TGCAGCGTTGCCGTTCCTACTAGGAATGGCTACACCTTC
CSVAVPTRNGYTF
>TRBJ1-3|15|.|TRBV5-4|.
TGTGCCAGCAGCCGTACCGCGGTATCTGGAAACACCATATATTTT
CASSRTAVSGNTIYF
>TRBJ2-5|13|.|TRBV5-4|.
TGTGCCAGCAGCACCGGTGGGAGAGAGACCCAGTACTTC
CASSTGGRETQYF
>TRBJ1-5|14|.|TRBV4-1|.
TGCGCCAGCAGCCAAGAAGGTCCCTGGGAGCCCCAGCATTTT
CASSQEGPWEPQHF
>TRBJ2-3|17|medium-sized|TRBV11-2|TRBD2
TGTGCCAGCAGCTTGGGACTAGCGGGGGGGCCCCCAAATACGCAGTATTTT
CASSLGLAGGPPNTQYF
>TRBJ2-7|12|.|TRBV7-6|.
TGTGCCAGCAGACCACAGACCTACGAGCAGTACTTC
CASRPQTYEQYF
>TRBJ1-6|13|.|TRBV7-6|.
TGTGCCAGCAGCTCCAACATAAATTCACCCCTCCACTTT
CASSSNINSPLHF
>TRBJ2-5|11|.|TRBV5-1|.
TGCGCCTCCGCCGGTCCGGAGACCCAGTACTTC
CASAGPETQYF
>TRBJ2-2|14|once|TRBV2|.
TGTGCCAGCAGTCTAGACAAGAACACCGGGGAGCTGTTTTTT
CASSLDKNTGELFF
>TRBJ1-2|15|.|TRBV27|TRBD1
TGTGCCAGCAGTGTTGGGGGACAGTGGAACTATGGCTACACCTTC
CASSVGGQWNYGYTF
>TRBJ2-2|14|few|TRBV6-5|.
TGTGCCAGCAGGGACAGCGCGAACACCGGGGAGCTGTTTTTT
CASRDSANTGELFF
>TRBJ1-2|13|once|TRBV27|TRBD1
TGTGCCAGCAGTTCCGGGACAGTCTATGGCTACACCTTC
CASSSGTVYGYTF
>TRBJ1-4|18|.|TRBV25-1|.
TGTGCCAGCAGTGAATATATCGGCGGGGTTCGGGCTAATGAAAAACTGTTTTTT
CASSEYIGGVRANEKLFF
>TRBJ2-6|13|.|TRBV7-9|.
TGTGCCAGCAGCTTAGGAGGGGCCAACGTCCTGACTTTC
CASSLGGANVLTF
>TRBJ1-3|15|.|TRBV6-1|.
TGTGCCAGCAGTGAGGGCAGACTCTCTGGAAACACCATATATTTT
CASSEGRLSGNTIYF
>TRBJ1-1|15|few|TRBV18|TRBD1
TGTGCCAGCTCAAGAGAGGGGGCTGGACACACTGAAGCTTTCTTT
CASSREGAGHTEAFF
>TRBJ2-1|12|.|TRBV6-6|.
TGTGCCAGCAGTTACGGCTACAATGAGCAGTTCTTC
CASSYGYNEQFF
>TRBJ2-7|15|.|TRBV5-1|.
TGCGCCAGCAGCTTGGAGGCGGGCCACTCCTACGAGCAGTACTTC
CASSLEAGHSYEQYF
>TRBJ1-2|15|.|TRBV7-2|.
TGTGCCAGCAGCTTAGCTGCAGGGTCTAACTATGGCTACACCTTC
CASSLAAGSNYGYTF
>TRBJ1-1|13|.|TRBV30|TRBD1
TGTGCCTGGGCCGGGACAGGTCCTTCTGAAGCTTTCTTT
CAWAGTGPSEAFF
>TRBJ2-1|16|.|TRBV2|.
TGTGCCAGGTCGAAGGGGGGAGGGGGTTCCTACAATGAGCAGTTCTTC
CARSKGGGGSYNEQFF
>TRBJ1-1|13|.|TRBV25-1|.
TGTGCCAGCACGAATGATGTGGGGACTGAAGCTTTCTTT
CASTNDVGTEAFF
>TRBJ2-3|11|once|TRBV10-1|.
TGCGCCAGCAGTGAATATGATACGCAGTATTTT
CASSEYDTQYF
>TRBJ2-5|15|.|TRBV30|.
TGTGCCTGGAGCCAGGACACTTGGGGACAAGAGACCCAGTACTTC
CAWSQDTWGQETQYF
>TRBJ2-7|16|.|TRBV7-9|TRBD1
TGTGCCAGCAGCGGGGGGACAGGTTTGGTCATCTACGAGCAGTACTTC
CASSGGTGLVIYEQYF
>TRBJ2-1|15|once|TRBV9|.
TGTGCCAGCAGCGTACTAACTGACTCCTACAATGAGCAGTTCTTC
CASSVLTDSYNEQFF
>TRBJ1-1|15|.|TRBV7-2|.
TGTGCCAGCAGCTTAAGAGTAGGAATGTACACTGAAGCTTTCTTT
CASSLRVGMYTEAFF